This paragraph covers one TCR beta chain sequence. What it binds is not known. From germline, CDR1 is MGHRA and CDR2 YSYEKL. CDR3 length equals 13 residues. The record originates from a study of post-analysis software for immune sequencing data. Study findings and constraints: With TRBV5-6, TRBV5-1 and TRBV20-1 included, 5 or 6 TRBV segments were more frequent in patients than in controls.

Unique molecular identifiers featured in each of the TCR beta cDNA libraries. A single record per CDR3 protein comes from TCRdb applying MiXCR to the PCR reads. The sample holds roughly 650,000 distinct CDR3 sequences; roughly three fifths are singletons and the top ten take roughly 12%. The receptor was isolated from a girl aged 2 to 9 with multiple sclerosis. Sequenced sample: blood. The V and J genes are TRBV4-1 and TRBJ2-4, with unresolved D. The J call may be mistaken, given a closer DNA end match to TRBJ2-7. CDR3 region: CASSQVGSNEQYF. CDR3 DNA sequence: TGCGCCAGCAGCCAAGTCGGATCCAACGAGCAGTACTTC.